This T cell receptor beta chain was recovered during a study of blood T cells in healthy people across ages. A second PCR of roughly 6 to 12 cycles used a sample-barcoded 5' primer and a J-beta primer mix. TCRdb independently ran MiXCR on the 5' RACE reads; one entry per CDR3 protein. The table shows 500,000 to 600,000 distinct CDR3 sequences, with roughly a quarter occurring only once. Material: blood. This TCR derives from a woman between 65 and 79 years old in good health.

The CDR3 spells CSARPISGLETQYF. Here the CDR3 DNA reads TGCAGTGCTAGACCTATATCAGGGTTAGAGACCCAGTACTTC. The chain links TRBV20-1 to TRBJ2-5; the D gene is possibly TRBD1 (5 bases). V lost 2 bases to trimming and J lost 4 bases, with 14 bases between them. The germline CDR1 and CDR2 sequences are DFQATT and SNEGSKA (reference sequence). The CDR3 has 14 amino acids.